The text below deals with one T cell receptor (beta chain). This record comes from a study of cytomegalovirus exposure and HLA in healthy donors. The CDR3 has 13 amino acids. The germline V gene encodes CDR1 LNHDA and CDR2 SQIVND (reference sequence). Unmatched junction bases numbered 4, after V lost 6 bases and J lost 5 bases. The PCR employed 60 Vbeta primers together with 13 Jbeta primers. The repertoire was sequenced with immunoSEQ multiplex PCR; TCRdb's copy has only in-frame clones and lacks some. This table holds 150,000 to 200,000 clones, around 81% found once. The origin of this receptor is a young woman in good health and CMV-seropositive. Sequenced material: PBMCs. The rearrangement links TRBV19 to TRBJ2-3; 8 bases map to TRBD2. The CDR3 region is CASRPLAGDTQYF. DNA of the CDR3: TGTGCCAGTAGACCCCTAGCGGGAGATACGCAGTATTTT.